The sequence of this T cell receptor beta chain was determined in a study of blood T cell repertoires in COVID-19. Study-level background: Samples of COVID-19 (acute and convalescent) were obtained from the United States, Italy and Spain. From T cells, B-cell-depleted T cells, or PBMCs came the material, which was cDNA or gDNA.

The length of the CDR3 is 14 residues. The V gene end was trimmed by 7 bases and the J gene end by 9 bases; junction bases not matched to a gene: 14. Germline V CDR1 and CDR2: MNHEY, SVGAGI. As processed by the authors: Amplified reference gene primers provided the basis for estimating nucleated cell counts. Clones were read by immunoSEQ multiplex PCR, and TCRdb kept only the in-frame ones, dropping some. That table gives V, J and clone size, and the DNA gave D and trimming. The sample carries around 27,000 clones, about 90% recorded once. Source material: peripheral blood. This TCR was recovered from a human donor in a cohort sampled during active COVID-19. The genes are TRBV6-5 and TRBJ1-1, with 7 positions matching TRBD1. The chain's CDR3 is CASIYDRVYEKAFF. CDR3 bases: TGTGCCAGCATATACGACAGGGTATACGAAAAAGCTTTCTTT.